A single TCR beta chain is shown here with its context. Trimming cost V 7 bases and J 0 bases; bases outside gene matches: 5. Per germline, CDR1 LGHNT and CDR2 FRNRAP. The CDR3 runs to 14 residues. The data were obtained in a study of control samples from healthy donors and cancer patients. The repertoire was sequenced with immunoSEQ multiplex PCR; TCRdb's copy has only in-frame clones and lacks some. The sample comprises 100,000 to 150,000 clones, 85% to 90% of which are singletons, and around 10% rests with the top ten. The source of this sequence is a man aged 30 to 39 in good health. The chain couples TRBV12-5 to TRBJ1-2; 7 bases line up with TRBD1. Sequencing input: blood. The CDR3 here is CASATDRANYGYTF. As DNA, the CDR3 is TGTGCTAGTGCCACAGACAGGGCTAACTATGGCTACACCTTC.